The 23 T cell receptor beta chains below all came from one sample that was sequenced in a study of cytomegalovirus exposure and HLA in healthy donors. Clones were read by immunoSEQ multiplex PCR, and TCRdb kept only the in-frame ones, dropping some. The repertoire consists of about 250,000 clones, with roughly 87% occurring once and the leading ten covering around 11%. Sequenced sample: PBMCs. All receptors derive from a man aged 18 to 29 in good health and CMV-seropositive.

V and J are TRBV5-6 and TRBJ2-1, with D unclear. The CDR3 runs to 12 residues. Germline V gene data show CDR1 as SGHDT and CDR2 as YYEEEE. The V and J ends lost 4 bases and 6 bases respectively, with 8 bases between them. As DNA, the CDR3 is TGTGCCAGCAGCGACGGCTTCAATGAGCAGTTCTTC. Its translation is CASSDGFNEQFF.

DNA for the CDR3: TGTGCCAGCAGTACTACAGGGAATCGAATAGATGGCTACACCTTC. Its translation is CASSTTGNRIDGYTF. The rearrangement links TRBV6-5 to TRBJ1-2, with D perhaps matching TRBD1 (6 bases). The V gene's germline CDR1 is MNHEY and CDR2 SVGAGI. There are 15 residues in the CDR3. V dropped 5 bases and J dropped 6 bases, with 19 bases sitting between them.

V usage is TRBV15 and J usage is TRBJ2-2; 10 bases fit TRBD1. The CDR3 runs to 17 residues. Germline assignment: CDR1 LNHNV and CDR2 YYDKDF (reference sequence). V lost 0 bases, J lost 5 bases, and 6 bases stayed unmatched. The CDR3 loop is CATSRDLRQGATGELFF. CDR3 bases: TGTGCCACCAGCAGAGACCTGCGACAGGGGGCGACCGGGGAGCTGTTTTTT.

The CDR3 spells CASTGGRAVYGYTF. The CDR3 DNA follows: TGTGCCAGCACCGGGGGTCGGGCGGTCTATGGCTACACCTTC. The rearrangement uses TRBV6-1 and TRBJ1-2; the D gene is possibly TRBD1 (5 bases). Trimming took off 7 bases at V and 4 bases at J, with 16 bases between the two ends. Germline CDR1 MNHNS, CDR2 SASEGT. The CDR3 is 14 residues long.

The CDR3 region has the DNA TGTGCCAGCAGCGTAGCAACTGCCGGTGAGCAGTTCTTC. Its protein is CASSVATAGEQFF. The chain carries TRBV9 and TRBJ2-1, with D uncertain. The germline gives CDR1 SGDLS, CDR2 YYNGEE. This CDR3 region has 13 residues. V was trimmed by 0 bases and J by 9 bases, leaving 10 bases between them.

The genes are TRBV6-6 and TRBJ2-1, with 7 bases matching TRBD2. This CDR3 contains 16 residues. CDR1 and CDR2 from the germline V gene are MNHNY and SVGAGI (reference sequence). With 6 bases clipped from V and 4 bases from J, the junction kept 12 bases outside the gene matches. CDR3 protein: CASRETDGRQYNEQFF. DNA for the CDR3: TGTGCCAGCAGGGAGACGGACGGGAGGCAATACAATGAGCAGTTCTTC.

This clone was seen more than once but under ten times. This rearrangement joins TRBV10-2 to TRBJ2-7, with D possibly matching TRBD2 (6 bases). The V end lost 3 bases, the J end lost 7 bases, and 7 bases lay between the germline ends. Per germline, CDR1 WSHSY and CDR2 SAAADI. The CDR3 spans 11 residues. DNA for the CDR3: TGCGCCAGCAGTGATCGGGAGGAGCAGTACTTC. It codes for CASSDREEQYF.

The gene calls are TRBV6-5 and TRBJ2-2; possibly TRBD2 for D (6 bases). The CDR3 spans 16 residues. V was cut by 0 bases and J by 3 bases, with 11 bases left in between. Germline V gives CDR1 MNHEY, CDR2 SVGAGI. For the CDR3, the DNA is TGTGCCAGCAGTTACTCGCACCGGGGGTACACCGGGGAGCTGTTTTTT. Amino acid sequence: CASSYSHRGYTGELFF.

The chain carries TRBV5-3 and TRBJ2-1, with TRBD1 as a possible D gene (6 bases). TRBV5-3 falls under the ORF class, with uncertain function. The V gene lost 0 bases and the J gene lost 6 bases, with 7 bases spanning the gap. The CDR3 is 13 residues long. CDR3 protein: CARSLGQANEQFF. The CDR3 DNA reads as TGTGCCAGAAGCTTGGGACAGGCCAATGAGCAGTTCTTC.

This clone was detected only once. The gene calls are TRBV6-6 and TRBJ1-5; 7 nucleotides align to TRBD1. The CDR3 extends over 15 amino acids. The germline V gene has CDR1 MNHNY and CDR2 SVGAGI (reference sequence). The V and J ends lost 5 bases and 9 bases, in that order; junction bases with no gene match: 13. The CDR3 DNA sequence: TGTGCCAGCAGTCCGGGACAGAGGATGGCAGGGCCCCAGCATTTT. Residues: CASSPGQRMAGPQHF.

The rearrangement links TRBV28 to TRBJ2-1; D uncertain. This CDR3 has 12 residues. Looked up from germline, CDR1 is MDHEN and CDR2 is SYDVKM. V lost 3 bases and J 10 bases, leaving 10 bases between the germline ends. This chain's CDR3 is CASSLIRVEQFF. The CDR3 DNA follows: TGTGCCAGCAGTTTGATCCGTGTAGAGCAGTTCTTC.

The chain uses TRBV5-5 and TRBJ2-1, with TRBD1 as a possible D gene (5 bases). V was trimmed by 2 bases and J by 3 bases, leaving 12 bases between them. Germline CDR1 is SGHKS and CDR2 is YYEKEE (reference sequence). The CDR3 contains 15 residues. This CDR3 reads CASSLSAQGYNEQFF. The CDR3, as DNA: TGTGCCAGCAGCTTATCAGCGCAGGGCTACAATGAGCAGTTCTTC.

This chain uses TRBV4-1 with TRBJ2-1; a possible D gene is TRBD2 (5 bases). Looked up from germline, CDR1 is MGHRA and CDR2 is YSYEKL. The germline V and J ends were trimmed by 3 bases and 4 bases, with 13 bases remaining between them. The CDR3 totals 15 residues. CDR3 DNA sequence: TGCGCCAGCAGCCACGGTCTAGCCAATTACAATGAGCAGTTCTTC. Its protein product is CASSHGLANYNEQFF.

This sequence joins TRBV5-6 and TRBJ1-5; tentatively, D is TRBD1 (5 bases). This CDR3 has 13 amino acids. V was pared by 4 bases and J by 3 bases, with 8 bases between. Per the germline V gene, CDR1 is SGHDT and CDR2 is YYEEEE. CDR3: CASSGGPNQPQHF. CDR3 coding DNA: TGTGCCAGCAGCGGGGGACCCAATCAGCCCCAGCATTTT.

This chain links TRBV13 with TRBJ2-1, with 10 bases identical to TRBD2. This CDR3 is built from 15 residues. The germline CDR1 and CDR2 sequences are PRHDT and FYEKMQ (reference sequence). Losses at the gene ends were 5 bases for V and 8 bases for J; bases not matched to a gene: 9. CDR3 DNA: TGTGCCAGCAGCGCAGGGACTAGCGTTTCCCATGAGCAGTTCTTC. Translating gives CASSAGTSVSHEQFF. Full variable domain (missing parts from reference TRBV13 and TRBJ2-1): AAGVIQSPRHLIKEKRETATLKCYPIPRHDTVYWYQQGPGQDPQFLISFYEKMQSDKGSIPDRFSAQQFSDYHSELNMSSLELGDSALYFCASSAGTSVSHEQFFGPGTRLTVL.

The J gene is TRBJ2-1, the V gene TRBV28, with 9 positions matching TRBD2. Germline trimming cut 5 bases from V and 13 bases from J; bases unmatched to any gene: 15. The CDR3 is made up of 15 amino acids. Germline-derived CDR1 and CDR2 are MDHEN and SYDVKM. The CDR3 nucleotides are TGTGCCAGCAGTACCCGAGCGGGAGGCCTTCTACCACAGTTCTTC. It codes for CASSTRAGGLLPQFF.

This chain links TRBV15 with TRBJ2-1; 8 nucleotides line up with TRBD2. The V gene's germline CDR1 is LNHNV and CDR2 YYDKDF (reference sequence). The junction had 0 bases not matched to a gene; V was cut back by 0 bases and J by 2 bases. This CDR3 has 15 amino acids. CDR3 bases: TGTGCCACCAGCAGAGATAGCGGGACCTACAATGAGCAGTTCTTC. This codes for CATSRDSGTYNEQFF.

The genes are TRBV27 and TRBJ2-1, with 8 bases lining up with TRBD1. This CDR3 is built from 20 residues. Germline V gene data show CDR1 as MNHEY and CDR2 as SMNVEV (reference sequence). With V trimmed by 0 bases and J by 8 bases, 21 bases remained unmatched. The DNA of the CDR3 is TGTGCCAGCAGTTTATCATGGTGGTCGCCTCGGACAGGGATACTCTATGAGCAGTTCTTC. Translation gives CASSLSWWSPRTGILYEQFF.

This clone came up once. The J gene is TRBJ1-1, the V gene TRBV4-1; D call uncertain. Germline V gives CDR1 MGHRA, CDR2 YSYEKL. The CDR3 is 15 residues long. V dropped 1 base and J dropped 1 base, with 10 bases sitting between them. The CDR3 loop is CASSQGPHRNTEAFF. The CDR3 DNA is TGCGCCAGCAGCCAAGGCCCCCACAGGAACACTGAAGCTTTCTTT.

The rearrangement links TRBV18 to TRBJ2-3; D gene unclear. V was clipped by 0 bases and J by 4 bases, with 11 bases between them. The germline V gene encodes CDR1 KGHSH and CDR2 LQKENI. CDR3 length: 15 amino acids. CDR3 loop: CASSPPSRGADTQYF. The CDR3 DNA reads TGTGCCAGCTCACCACCTAGCCGTGGGGCAGATACGCAGTATTTT.

The gene calls are TRBV4-1 and TRBJ2-1, with TRBD2 identical over 11 bases. The CDR3 extends over 15 amino acids. Germline CDR1 reads MGHRA; CDR2 reads YSYEKL. V trimming: 2 bases; J trimming: 6 bases; junction bases outside the gene matches: 3. The CDR3 nucleotides are TGCGCCAGCAGCCAATTCGGGACTAGCGGCAATGAGCAGTTCTTC. It specifies CASSQFGTSGNEQFF.

This clone has just one count. The chain carries TRBV5-6 and TRBJ1-1; D remains ambiguous. The V gene's germline CDR1 is SGHDT and CDR2 YYEEEE. The CDR3 spans 13 residues. V dropped 2 bases and J dropped 1 base, with 6 bases sitting between them. This chain's CDR3 is CASSFAENTEAFF. As DNA, the CDR3 is TGTGCCAGCAGCTTCGCCGAGAACACTGAAGCTTTCTTT.

The gene calls are TRBV18 and TRBJ1-1; the D gene is possibly TRBD1 (5 bases). V lost 2 bases and J 1 base, leaving 5 bases between the germline ends. This CDR3 is built from 13 residues. CDR1 is KGHSH and CDR2 is LQKENI in the germline V gene. In DNA form, the CDR3 reads TGTGCCAGCTCACCAGGGGGGAACACTGAAGCTTTCTTT. Translated: CASSPGGNTEAFF.